These T cell receptor beta chains were read from a single sample in a study of monozygotic twins with inflammatory bowel disease. From the 5' RACE reads, TCRdb lists one entry per CDR3 protein and no DNA. This repertoire comprises about 210,000 distinct CDR3 sequences; its ten largest clones make up approximately 1.6%. The sequenced material came from blood. These TCRs come from a human donor with ulcerative colitis or Crohn's disease, or a healthy co-twin of an affected twin (not recorded which). CDR3s include the opening cysteine and the closing phenylalanine or tryptophan. The order of the fields is V gene, J gene, CDR3 protein.

TRBV3-1	TRBJ2-6	CASSQEFGSGANVLTF
TRBV12-3/TRBV12-4	TRBJ1-3	CASSLVAGAGNTIYF
TRBV5-1	TRBJ2-1	CASSFINEQFF
TRBV5-1	TRBJ2-1	CASSGSLAGADEQFF
TRBV5-1	TRBJ1-4	CASSRGETEKLFF
TRBV9	TRBJ1-5	CASSRAGGPGQPQHF
TRBV11-1	TRBJ2-3	CASSRGQGSTDTQYF
TRBV5-1	TRBJ1-6	CASSLSGGRGSPLHF
TRBV6-5	TRBJ2-6	CASSFTTGPGANVLTF
TRBV6-1	TRBJ2-1	CASSQPGQDNEQFF
TRBV5-5	TRBJ1-5	CASRPQAYSNQPQHF
TRBV10-3	TRBJ2-3	CAIRGHQGISTDTQYF
TRBV20-1	TRBJ1-5	CSARMTGGRQPQHF
TRBV6-1	TRBJ1-1	CASRTRGVEAEAFF
TRBV20-1	TRBJ2-7	CSARYSTYEQYF
TRBV5-4	TRBJ2-3	CASSLPGSRGDTQYF
TRBV12-3/TRBV12-4	TRBJ1-1	CASTPSGGEAFF
TRBV20-1	TRBJ1-1	CSARDLQGSESFF
TRBV11-2	TRBJ2-7	CASSRGTGGSYEQYF
TRBV3-1	TRBJ2-1	CASSQDPGTNEQFF
TRBV18	TRBJ2-7	CASSPTPKNYEQYF
TRBV7-9	TRBJ2-3	CASSSQVSGHTQYF
TRBV27	TRBJ2-2	CASSPTGGFGGELFF
TRBV20-1	TRBJ1-2	CSARDPAGGGYGYTF
TRBV19	TRBJ1-1	CASTTLPNTEAFF
TRBV5-1	TRBJ2-2	CASSLAVEGATTGELFF
TRBV5-1	TRBJ2-1	CASSGGPVYNEQFF
TRBV6-5	TRBJ2-2	CASSYSWGDFNTGELFF